Listed here is a single T cell receptor beta chain. These data come from a study of neoadjuvant anti-PD-1 for oral cavity cancer. Study as a whole: Around day 43, patients without progression received a fourth nivolumab dose before surgery.

Time point of the sample: after neoadjuvant nivolumab, at surgical resection. Patients were newly diagnosed with stage II-IVA oral cavity squamous cell carcinoma without prior systemic or radiation treatment. Analysis of PBMCs was direct, with no culture step. Clones were sequenced by immunoSEQ multiplex PCR, and TCRdb holds only the in-frame ones, with some missing. The table has 14,000 or so clones, roughly 77% seen once. Germline trimming cut 1 base from V and 2 bases from J; bases unmatched to any gene: 5. CDR3 length: 15 residues. Germline-derived CDR1 and CDR2 are MDHEN and SYDVKM. This sequence was found in a person aged 40 to 85 with oral cavity squamous cell carcinoma. The sequenced sample was PBMCs, obtained after nivolumab (anti-PD-1) treatment. This rearrangement joins TRBV28 to TRBJ2-7, with 7 bases matching TRBD2. CDR3 sequence (DNA): TGTGCCAGCAGTTTATTGGGGGGGGAAACCTACGAGCAGTACTTC. It is translated as CASSLLGGETYEQYF.